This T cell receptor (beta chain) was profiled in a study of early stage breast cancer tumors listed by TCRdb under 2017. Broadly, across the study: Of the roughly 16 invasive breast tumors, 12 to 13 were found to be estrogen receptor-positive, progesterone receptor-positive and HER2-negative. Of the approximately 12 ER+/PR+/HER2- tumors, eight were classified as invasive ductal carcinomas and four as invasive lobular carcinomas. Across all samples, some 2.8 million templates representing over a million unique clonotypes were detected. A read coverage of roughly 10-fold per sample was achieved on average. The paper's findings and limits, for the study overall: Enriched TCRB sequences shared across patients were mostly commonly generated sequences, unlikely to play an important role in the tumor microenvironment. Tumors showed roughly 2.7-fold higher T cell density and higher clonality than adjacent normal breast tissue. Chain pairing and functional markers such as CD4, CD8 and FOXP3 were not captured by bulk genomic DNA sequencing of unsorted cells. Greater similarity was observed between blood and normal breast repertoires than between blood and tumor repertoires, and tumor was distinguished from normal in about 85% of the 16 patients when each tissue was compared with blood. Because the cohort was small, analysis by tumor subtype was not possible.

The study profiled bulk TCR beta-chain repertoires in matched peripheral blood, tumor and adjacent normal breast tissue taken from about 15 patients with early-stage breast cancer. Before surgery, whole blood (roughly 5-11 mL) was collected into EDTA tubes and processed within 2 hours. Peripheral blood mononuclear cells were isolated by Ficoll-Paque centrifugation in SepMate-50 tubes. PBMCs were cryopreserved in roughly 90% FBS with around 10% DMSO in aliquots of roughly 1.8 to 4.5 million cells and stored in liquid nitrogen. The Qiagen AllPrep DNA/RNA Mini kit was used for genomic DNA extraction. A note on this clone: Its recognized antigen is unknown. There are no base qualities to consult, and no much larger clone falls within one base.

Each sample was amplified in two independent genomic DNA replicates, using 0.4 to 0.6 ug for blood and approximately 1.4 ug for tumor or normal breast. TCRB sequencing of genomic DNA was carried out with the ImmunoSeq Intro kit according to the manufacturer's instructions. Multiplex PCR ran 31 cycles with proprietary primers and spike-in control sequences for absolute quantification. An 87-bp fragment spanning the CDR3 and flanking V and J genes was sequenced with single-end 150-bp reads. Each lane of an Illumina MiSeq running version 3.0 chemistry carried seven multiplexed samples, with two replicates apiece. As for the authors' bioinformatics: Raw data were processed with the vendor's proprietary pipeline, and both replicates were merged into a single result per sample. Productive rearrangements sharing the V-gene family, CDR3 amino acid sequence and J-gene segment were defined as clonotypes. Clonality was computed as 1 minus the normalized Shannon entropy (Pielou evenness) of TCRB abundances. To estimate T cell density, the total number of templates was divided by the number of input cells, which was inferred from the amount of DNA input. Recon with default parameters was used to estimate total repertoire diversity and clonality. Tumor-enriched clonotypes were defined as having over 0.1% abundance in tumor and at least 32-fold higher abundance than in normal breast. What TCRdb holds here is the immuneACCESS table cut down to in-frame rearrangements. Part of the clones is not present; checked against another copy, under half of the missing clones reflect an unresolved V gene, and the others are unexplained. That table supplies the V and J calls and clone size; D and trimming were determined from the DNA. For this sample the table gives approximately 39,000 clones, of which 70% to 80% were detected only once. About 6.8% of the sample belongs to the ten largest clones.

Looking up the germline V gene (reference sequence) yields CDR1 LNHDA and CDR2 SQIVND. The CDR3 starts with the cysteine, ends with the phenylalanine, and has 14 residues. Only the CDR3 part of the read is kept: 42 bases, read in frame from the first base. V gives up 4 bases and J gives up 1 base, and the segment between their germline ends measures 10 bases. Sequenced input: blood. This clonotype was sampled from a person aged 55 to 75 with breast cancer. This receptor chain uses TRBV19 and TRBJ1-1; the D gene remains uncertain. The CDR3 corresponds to CASSTTRTNTEAFF. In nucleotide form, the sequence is TGTGCCAGTAGTACTACAAGGACGAACACTGAAGCTTTCTTT.